The clone carrying this T cell receptor beta chain was counted only a few times. This sample is drawn from a study of T cells in Graves' hyperthyroidism and ophthalmopathy. The length of the CDR3 is 15 residues. Germline V CDR1 and CDR2: MNHNS, SASEGT. Trimming left V 2 bases short and J 8 bases short, with 15 bases between. RNA transcripts yielded amplified TCR beta CDR3 regions. The HTBI primer set was used in a first-round RT-PCR of the TCR CDR3. TCRdb processed the multiplex PCR reads anew with MiXCR; each CDR3 protein has one entry. Here the sample spans about 300,000 distinct CDR3 sequences, roughly a fifth being singletons.

The chain is built from TRBV6-1 and TRBJ2-2; maybe TRBD2 (5 bases). Sequenced input: blood. The source of this sequence is a man aged 50-59 years with Graves' ophthalmopathy. CDR3 sequence: CASSERFMGAGELFF. The CDR3 DNA reads as TGTGCCAGCAGTGAAAGGTTTATGGGAGCGGGGGAGCTGTTTTTT.